The clone carrying this T cell receptor beta chain was recorded once. The sample belongs to a study of blood T cell repertoires in COVID-19. The overall study: Nucleic acid was either cDNA or gDNA, and it came from T cells, B-cell-depleted T cells, or PBMCs.

In germline, CDR1 is MNHEY, CDR2 SVGAGI. With 7 bases removed from V and 3 bases from J, the gap between germline ends came to 14 bases. The CDR3 is 14 residues long. Source study methods: How many nucleated cells were present was estimated from reference gene primer amplification. TCRdb's copy holds only in-frame clones and misses some; the assay was immunoSEQ multiplex PCR. V and J calls and clone size follow that table, whereas D and trimming were derived from the DNA. The sample includes 200,000 to 250,000 clones, about four fifths of them seen just once. The source of this sequence is a woman in her sixties with acute or convalescent COVID-19. The source material was peripheral blood. The genes are TRBV6-5 and TRBJ2-3, with a possible D match to TRBD1 (6 bases). This CDR3 reads CASIRGLGTDTQYF. CDR3 in DNA: TGTGCCAGCATCAGGGGTTTGGGGACAGATACGCAGTATTTT.